The TCR beta chain described here comes from a study of shared clonotypes between healthy human individuals. The split of CD4+ cells yielded CD45RA+ naive and CD45RA-negative memory subsets. The method was immunoSEQ multiplex PCR; TCRdb's version includes in-frame clones alone and lacks a portion of them. The data contain about 1,500,000 clones, roughly 97% of them singletons. Concerning this clone: Its antigen is not known.

The CDR3 is made up of 13 amino acids. CDR1 and CDR2 from the germline V gene are MNHEY and SVGAGI. V lost 2 bases and J lost 6, with 9 bases in between. Overall study results and limits: Sampling included only blood; tissue repertoires likely differ. Only a few donors were included, so the genetic and exposure-history diversity represented was limited.

This receptor was identified in a man under 40 in good health. The source material was naive CD4+ T cells sorted from blood. Subset of the sample: CD45RA+ positively selected. This chain joins TRBV6-5 and TRBJ2-3; tentatively, D is TRBD2 (7 bases). The DNA for the CDR3 is TGTGCCAGCAGTTACGGGAGGGGGGATACGCAGTATTTT. Translation gives CASSYGRGDTQYF.